A selection of T cell receptor beta chains follows, all from one sample in a study of blood T cell repertoires in COVID-19. Sequencing used immunoSEQ multiplex PCR; TCRdb keeps in-frame clones, though not all of them. The sample gives about 170,000 clones, roughly 85% of which show up once; 15% to 20% is in the top ten. Sequencing was carried out using PBMCs or T cells enriched from blood (not recorded which). The receptors originated from a woman aged 70 to 79 in a cohort exposed to, infected with or recovered from COVID-19 (not recorded which). The CDR3 runs from the conserved cysteine through the conserved F or W. Each record gives: clone size, V gene, D gene, J gene, CDR3 protein, CDR3 DNA. The D gene is left open where the match is weak. Size is stated for part of the rows, as once, few or many counts, or as a class when the clone is expanded.

once,TRBV6-2/TRBV6-3,.,TRBJ2-1,CASSYSRGYEQFF,TGTGCCAGCAGTTACTCGCGGGGCTATGAGCAGTTCTTC
.,TRBV7-2,.,TRBJ1-5,CASSLGAFSQPQHF,TGTGCCAGCAGCTTAGGGGCATTTTCTCAGCCCCAGCATTTT
once,TRBV28,TRBD1,TRBJ2-7,CASRPGTGGIYEQYF,TGTGCCAGCAGGCCCGGGACAGGGGGGATCTACGAGCAGTACTTC
.,TRBV4-1,TRBD1,TRBJ1-5,CASRFRDRGDQPQHF,TGCGCCAGCAGATTCCGGGACAGGGGGGATCAGCCCCAGCATTTT
.,TRBV4-2,TRBD1,TRBJ2-1,CASSQSLFPGQGSNEQFF,TGTGCCAGCAGCCAGTCCTTATTCCCGGGACAGGGTTCCAATGAGCAGTTCTTC
.,TRBV27,.,TRBJ2-7,CASSPKGGGYEQYF,TGTGCCAGCAGTCCTAAAGGGGGGGGCTACGAGCAGTACTTC
many,TRBV6-1,.,TRBJ2-1,CASSAFSGYSYNEQFF,TGTGCCAGCAGTGCCTTTAGCGGCTACTCCTACAATGAGCAGTTCTTC
.,TRBV30,.,TRBJ2-7,CASARGSPYEQYF,TGTGCCTCCGCAAGAGGCTCCCCCTACGAGCAGTACTTC
.,TRBV5-1,.,TRBJ2-5,CASSLPRGGKETQYF,TGCGCCAGCAGCCTACCGAGAGGAGGCAAAGAGACCCAGTACTTC
.,TRBV6-5,.,TRBJ2-7,CASSPLGSGYEQYF,TGTGCCAGCAGCCCGTTAGGATCGGGCTACGAGCAGTACTTC
.,TRBV15,TRBD2,TRBJ2-4,CATSRGTSVEKNIQYF,TGTGCCACCAGCAGGGGGACTAGCGTAGAAAAAAACATTCAGTACTTC
.,TRBV3-1/TRBV3-2,.,TRBJ1-3,CASSQDYGGGQGNTIYF,TGTGCCAGCAGCCAAGATTACGGGGGAGGTCAAGGAAACACCATATATTTT
.,TRBV4-1,.,TRBJ2-7,CASSQLGGSYEQYF,TGCGCCAGCAGCCAACTGGGGGGCTCCTACGAGCAGTACTTC
.,TRBV5-4,.,TRBJ1-2,CASSLAGGADYGYTF,TGTGCCAGCAGCTTGGCGGGCGGAGCGGACTATGGCTACACCTTC
.,TRBV24-1,TRBD1,TRBJ1-4,CATSDSRDSTNEKLFF,TGTGCCACCAGTGATTCCCGGGACAGTACTAATGAAAAACTGTTTTTT
.,TRBV5-1,TRBD1,TRBJ2-7,CASSLQRGPYEQYF,TGCGCCAGCAGCTTGCAAAGGGGGCCCTACGAGCAGTACTTC
.,TRBV4-3,TRBD1,TRBJ1-2,CASSQAYRTGGNANYGYTF,TGCGCCAGCAGCCAAGCTTATCGGACAGGGGGCAACGCTAACTATGGCTACACCTTC
few,TRBV5-1,TRBD2,TRBJ2-1,CASSQSLAASYNEQFF,TGCGCCAGCAGCCAATCCCTAGCGGCTTCCTACAATGAGCAGTTCTTC
once,TRBV28,.,TRBJ1-6,CASAPRPRDSPLHF,TGTGCCAGTGCCCCCCGACCGAGGGATTCACCCCTCCACTTT
.,TRBV19,.,TRBJ2-2,CASSRWTGDPGELFF,TGTGCCAGTAGTAGATGGACTGGAGACCCCGGGGAGCTGTTTTTT
.,TRBV5-4,TRBD1,TRBJ1-1,CASSSEPGTAHNTEAFF,TGTGCCAGCAGTTCTGAACCCGGGACAGCTCATAACACTGAAGCTTTCTTT
.,TRBV29-1,TRBD2,TRBJ2-7,CSVKTSGMPYEQYF,TGCAGCGTTAAAACTAGCGGGATGCCCTACGAGCAGTACTTC
few,TRBV19,TRBD2,TRBJ2-2,CASRVISGRRPGELFF,TGTGCCAGTAGGGTCATTAGCGGGAGGCGTCCCGGGGAGCTGTTTTTT
.,TRBV18,.,TRBJ2-7,CASSPGLSYEQYF,TGTGCCAGCTCCCCCGGACTGTCCTACGAGCAGTACTTC
.,TRBV15,.,TRBJ2-7,CATSREFGSSYEQYF,TGTGCCACCAGCAGGGAATTCGGGAGCTCCTACGAGCAGTACTTC
.,TRBV9,.,TRBJ2-2,CASSVHLIANTGELFF,TGTGCCAGCAGCGTACATTTGATAGCAAACACCGGGGAGCTGTTTTTT
.,TRBV7-2,TRBD1,TRBJ2-7,CASSLGDSIYEQYF,TGTGCCAGCAGCTTAGGGGACAGCATATACGAGCAGTACTTC
.,TRBV6-5,.,TRBJ2-2,CASSPLGSSGELFF,TGTGCCAGCAGCCCCCTAGGTTCCTCCGGGGAGCTGTTTTTT
.,TRBV27,TRBD2,TRBJ2-1,CASSAGGLEQFF,TGTGCCAGCAGTGCGGGAGGGTTAGAGCAGTTCTTC
.,TRBV7-2,TRBD1,TRBJ2-2,CASTPQGSAGELFF,TGTGCCAGCACCCCACAGGGGTCCGCCGGGGAGCTGTTTTTT
.,TRBV7-2,.,TRBJ2-5,CASSPGELKETQYF,TGTGCCAGCAGCCCGGGAGAGCTGAAAGAGACCCAGTACTTC
.,TRBV18,.,TRBJ2-1,CASSPGPSSYNEQFF,TGTGCCAGCTCACCGGGGCCTAGCTCCTACAATGAGCAGTTCTTC